The clone carrying this TCR beta chain was observed at least ten times. Its antigen remains unknown. The sample is drawn from a study of T cells in Graves' hyperthyroidism and ophthalmopathy. Amplification yielded TCR beta CDR3 regions, with RNA transcripts as the source. The HTBI primer set served for first-round RT-PCR of the TCR CDR3. From the multiplex PCR reads, TCRdb called clonotypes with MiXCR, one entry per CDR3 protein. The sample has 270,000 or so distinct CDR3 sequences; 25% to 30% are singletons. This CDR3 comprises 17 residues. The V gene end was trimmed by 0 bases and the J gene end by 2 bases; junction bases not matched to a gene: 7. Germline loops: CDR1 MNHEY, CDR2 SMNVEV (reference sequence). Study outcomes and limitations: Ophthalmopathy was distinguished from stable hyperthyroidism by 13 V-J signatures.

The source of this sequence is a man aged 35 to 55 with Graves' hyperthyroidism that later progressed to Graves' ophthalmopathy. The chain has TRBV27 and TRBJ1-5; TRBD1 agrees at 7 bases. Input material: blood. Here the CDR3 reads CASSLSSRGGGNQPQHF. The CDR3 DNA sequence: TGTGCCAGCAGTTTATCATCCAGGGGGGGTGGCAATCAGCCCCAGCATTTT.